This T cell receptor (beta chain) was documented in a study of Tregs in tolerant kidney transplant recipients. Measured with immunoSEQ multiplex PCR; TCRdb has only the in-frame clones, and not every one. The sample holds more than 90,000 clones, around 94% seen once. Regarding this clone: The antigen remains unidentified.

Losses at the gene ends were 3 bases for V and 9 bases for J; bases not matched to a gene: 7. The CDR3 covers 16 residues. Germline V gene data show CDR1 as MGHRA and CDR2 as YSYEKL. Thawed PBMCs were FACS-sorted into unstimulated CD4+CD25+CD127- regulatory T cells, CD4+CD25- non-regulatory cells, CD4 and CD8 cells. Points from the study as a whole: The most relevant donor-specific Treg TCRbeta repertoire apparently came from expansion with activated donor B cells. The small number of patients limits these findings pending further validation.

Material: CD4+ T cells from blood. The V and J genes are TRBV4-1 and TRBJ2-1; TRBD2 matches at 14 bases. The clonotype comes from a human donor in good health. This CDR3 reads CASSHRLAGGVGEQFF. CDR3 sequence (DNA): TGCGCCAGCAGCCACCGACTAGCGGGGGGGGTGGGTGAGCAGTTCTTC.